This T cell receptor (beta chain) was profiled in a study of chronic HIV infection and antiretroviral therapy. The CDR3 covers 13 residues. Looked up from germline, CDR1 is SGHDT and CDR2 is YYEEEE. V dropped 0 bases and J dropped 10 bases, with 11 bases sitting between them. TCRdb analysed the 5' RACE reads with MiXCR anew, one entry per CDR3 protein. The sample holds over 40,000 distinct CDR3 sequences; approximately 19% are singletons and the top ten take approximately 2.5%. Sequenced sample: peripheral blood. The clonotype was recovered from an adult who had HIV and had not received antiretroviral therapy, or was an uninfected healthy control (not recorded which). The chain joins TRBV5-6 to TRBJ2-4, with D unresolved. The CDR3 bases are TGTGCCAGCAGCTTGGGGCAGTTGAGGATTCAGTACTTC. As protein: CASSLGQLRIQYF.